This T cell receptor beta chain comes out of a study of cytomegalovirus exposure and HLA in healthy donors (TCRdb year 2017). General notes on the study: In an earlier analysis of some 610 of the donors, 250 to 350 Gb of sequence data and roughly 100 million unique TCR beta sequences from about 179 million T cells were reported. About 280 gigabases of sequencing data and 70 million to 100 million unique TCR sequences were included in an early release covering 550 to 650 HLA-typed donors. Of the 398 genotyped donors, 65% to 90% fell in the genetic ancestry cluster associated with self-reported Caucasian donors. The study aimed to test whether signatures of past pathogen exposure could be identified by cataloging public T cell receptors. The study used immunosequencing to profile the T cell repertoires of 670 or so subjects and linked those repertoires to cytomegalovirus serostatus. In addition to the first cohort of 500 to 850 subjects, a separate validation cohort of 120 different subjects was used. High-throughput TCR immunosequencing, statistical association of individual TCRs with disease status, and machine learning were combined to predict cytomegalovirus infection status. A later analysis re-examined previously published TCR beta repertoires from just over 650 donors and added high-resolution HLA genotyping to investigate patterns of TCR occurrence. The later analysis used no new phenotypic data to find candidate immune exposures, relying instead on TCR beta sequences and their occurrence across donors. To decide whether each TCR beta V gene segment behaved as functional or pseudogenic, an earlier analysis of some 570 of the donors relied on high-throughput TCR beta sequencing. Alongside the repertoire data, information on donor age, sex, ethnicity and CMV serostatus was compiled. In a later genetic analysis, genome-wide SNP genotypes for about 55% of the roughly 700 donors were used, and that subset was treated as a discovery cohort. Every repertoire in the discovery cohort had been generated on one and the same sequencing platform. HLA typing included class I and class II loci at four-digit resolution. Typing coverage varied by locus: about 629-640 donors for A, B, C, DRB1 and DQB1; under 550 for DQA1; approximately 570 for DPA1; about 450 for DPB1. A few DR-DQ haplotypes were treated as single units for association and clustering because of strong linkage in the cohort. Across roughly 420 genotyped donors of the cohort, an average of about 240,000 unique TCR beta nucleotide sequences per donor were sequenced, and 15% to 20% of those sequences were non-productive.

Library prep was done by the immunoSEQ multiplex PCR assay. A mixture of 60 forward primers for TCR Vbeta segments and 13 reverse primers for TCR Jbeta segments was used in the multiplex PCR. The CDR3 region of rearranged TCR beta genes was amplified from genomic DNA by a multiplex PCR assay. On the Illumina HiSeq System, the amplified TCR beta libraries were sequenced as 87-base-pair reads. Per the authors' processing: In a later analysis, tens of millions of unique TCR beta chains were counted across the roughly 670 repertoires, and around 10 million of these chains were shared by at least two donors. Raw reads were error-corrected and collapsed into unique sequences by a nearest-neighbor algorithm in which closely related sequences were merged to remove PCR and sequencing errors. Alignment of CDR3 sequences to IMGT reference sequences was used to assign V, D and J gene segments. Each retained sequence needed at least a six-nucleotide match to both a V gene segment and a J gene segment. A rearrangement counted as productive if the CDR3 had no stop codons and remained in frame with V and J, and every other rearrangement counted as non-productive. CDR3 was defined by IMGT convention, running from the second conserved V-encoded cysteine to the conserved J-encoded phenylalanine. Sequences without an unambiguous match to a single V gene segment were excluded from the earlier analysis of about 600 of the donors. An earlier analysis of a few hundred of the donors classified V segments as functional when productive rearrangements were above 56.7% and as segregating when the standard deviation between donors was above 5%. A statistical classification framework was built for diagnosing cytomegalovirus status from the catalog of TCR beta chain sequences. In a later analysis, TCR nucleotide sequences were compared against IMGT/GENE-DB human TR gene sequences so that V and J genes could be assigned. The TCRdist pipeline was used in a later analysis to assign CDR3 sequences and most-parsimonious VDJ recombination scenarios. In a later analysis, each TCR beta chain was defined by its CDR3 amino acid sequence together with its V-gene family, and reads without a unique V-gene family were excluded. As a way to deal with suspected cross-contamination and a sequencing artifact, a later analysis dropped roughly 600 nucleotide sequences that were highly shared and had low generation probability. In a later analysis, a clonal expansion index for each public chain was calculated from normalized within-repertoire ranks of inferred template counts. In a later analysis, generation probabilities were computed with a VDJ recombination model fitted to out-of-frame rearrangements, and the resulting probabilities were checked against IGoR. Hypergeometric tests were used in a later analysis to score TCR-TCR, TCR-HLA and TCR-CMV co-occurrence, with a repertoire-size bias correction applied to the TCR pairs. False discovery rates were estimated in a later analysis by permuting HLA or CMV assignments 20 times. In a later analysis, co-occurring TCRs were grouped using DBSCAN, with TCRdist sequence similarity added in when clustering inside HLA-allele-positive subsets. For co-occurrence clustering, repertoires with fewer than 30,000 or more than 120,000 public chains were excluded, along with five repertoires with anomalous nucleotide sharing. Here the immuneACCESS table is served through TCRdb, limited to in-frame sequences with V and J called. Missing clones are a known gap in these copies; in checked studies unresolved V genes cover under half, and the rest lacks a known reason. The V and J calls and clone size come from that table; D and trimming were worked out from the DNA. Within this sample are about 93,000 clones, with around 77% of them counted one time only. Around 6.7% of the sample rests with the top ten.

The cohort consisted of 600 to 700 healthy bone marrow donors. At the time of sampling, every cohort member was nominally healthy, though immune exposures that went unrecorded were likely present. The donor tested CMV seronegative and was one of the 352 seronegative cohort members. Each donor provided a peripheral blood sample, and peripheral blood mononuclear cells were used for TCR beta sequencing. The Qiagen DNeasy Blood Extraction Kit was used to extract genomic DNA from the blood cell samples. A remark on this clone: Its antigen is currently not known. There are no base qualities to consult, and no much larger clone falls within one base.

Broad study findings and their caveats: According to a later genetic analysis, donors in an Asian-associated ancestry cluster had fewer N-insertions in productive TCRs than the approximately 610-donor mean. Because the 87-base-pair reads could not distinguish some IMGT-functional V segments, including TRBV6-2 and TRBV6-3, those segments were excluded. A group of highly shared sequence variants was considered likely to be a technical artifact of the sequencing pipeline. In a later genetic analysis, a missense DCLRE1C variant was associated with V-gene and J-gene trimming of TCR beta chains, and the association was replicated in an independent cohort. Correlated functional status among segregating V segments might reflect linkage disequilibrium, but an unknown experimental factor could not be ruled out. Sequencing depth was assumed to be roughly uniform across donors in the presence/absence analyses, though that assumption may not hold. The classifier was reported to diagnose cytomegalovirus status with high specificity and sensitivity in both the original and validation cohorts. Because HLA typing was unavailable for some donors at each locus, only the typed subset was used in association tests. A later analysis associated around 16,000 TCR beta sequences with specific HLA alleles at a false discovery rate of 0.05. Strong co-occurrence of HLA alleles, especially DR and DQ, made assigning TCR associations to individual alleles difficult. In an earlier analysis of some 540 of the donors, most TCR beta V segments appeared in productive rearrangements about 87% or about 30% of the time, broadly matching IMGT annotations. In a later analysis, HLA-associated TCR beta chains were found to be more clonally expanded and to have lower generation probabilities than equally common non-associated chains. The authors suggested that the approach could potentially be generalized to other disease states and immunological phenotypes. This cohort had only TCR beta chains sequenced, and the lack of alpha or paired-chain data limited which features could be detected. For the cohort, immune exposure information was limited to CMV serostatus. A further reported finding was that TCR beta sequences accurately predicted the HLA-A and HLA-B alleles for most subjects in the first cohort. The study listed around 160 TCR beta chains as associated with cytomegalovirus. Because counts were too low, roughly 18 rarely observed V segments, including chromosome 9 orphons, were left out of the earlier analysis of a few hundred of the donors. In a later analysis, several top co-occurrence clusters were reported to appear linked to parvovirus B19, influenza, CMV and Epstein-Barr virus. A later analysis found that TCR association rates varied across HLA loci, with DRB1 alleles showing the most associated TCRs and HLA-C alleles the fewest. According to a later analysis, most CMV-associated TCR beta chains appeared to be HLA-restricted, and the HLA associations seemed to be driven largely by CMV exposure. In vitro tests confirmed that a few of the cytomegalovirus-associated TCR beta chains recognize cytomegalovirus antigens. Most TCR sequences were observed very rarely across donors, whereas some public TCRs were present in many individuals.

V is reduced by 1 base and J by 3 bases, leaving a spacing of 13 bases between them. CDR1 is given as LGHNA and CDR2 as YSLEER, both from the germline V gene. The CDR3 goes from the cysteine to the phenylalanine over 15 residues. Of the read, only the CDR3 DNA is kept; its 45 bases are in frame from base 1. The sequencing input was PBMCs. This receptor was identified in a man aged 25 to 40 in good health and CMV-seronegative. The chain was built from TRBV4-3 and TRBJ2-7; TRBD2 could be the D gene, as 6 bases match. The sequenced DNA is TGCGCCAGCAGCCAAGCCCTGGGGGGTTACTACGAGCAGTACTTC. Its product reads: CASSQALGGYYEQYF.